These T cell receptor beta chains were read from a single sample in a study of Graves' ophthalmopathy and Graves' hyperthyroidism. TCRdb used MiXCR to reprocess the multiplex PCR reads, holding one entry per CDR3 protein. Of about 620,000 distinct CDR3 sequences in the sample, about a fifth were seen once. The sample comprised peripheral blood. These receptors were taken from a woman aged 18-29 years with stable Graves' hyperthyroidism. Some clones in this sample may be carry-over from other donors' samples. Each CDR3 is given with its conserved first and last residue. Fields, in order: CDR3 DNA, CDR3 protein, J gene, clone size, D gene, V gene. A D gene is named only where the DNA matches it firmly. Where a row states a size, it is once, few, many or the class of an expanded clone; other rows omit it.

TGTGCCAGCAGTCTTGACAGGGTGGAGTACTTC	CASSLDRVEYF	TRBJ2-7	.	TRBD1	TRBV6-2/TRBV6-3
TGTGCCAGCAGCCCTCAGGGGGGGTTCGATTTCGAACAGCCCCAGCATTTT	CASSPQGGFDFEQPQHF	TRBJ1-5	many	TRBD1	TRBV28
TGTGCCAGCAGCGTGGGGACAGGTGGGATCTACACCTTC	CASSVGTGGIYTF	TRBJ1-2	few	TRBD1	TRBV9
TGTGCCAGCAGTTTAAGGGAGGGACAGGGGAGGGTTGAAGCTTTCTTT	CASSLREGQGRVEAFF	TRBJ1-1	many	TRBD1	TRBV28
TGTGCCAGCAGCTTGGGACAGGGAACGGATGGCTACACCTTC	CASSLGQGTDGYTF	TRBJ1-2	.	TRBD1	TRBV11-2
TGTGCCAGTAGTATAGCTGGGGGGACAGATACGCAGTATTTT	CASSIAGGTDTQYF	TRBJ2-3	many	.	TRBV19
TGTGCCAGCAGCAGAACTGGACTAGGCGAGCAGTACTTC	CASSRTGLGEQYF	TRBJ2-7	many	TRBD2	TRBV7-2
TGTGCCAGCAGCTTGGGGGACGCCTCCTACGAGCAGTACTTC	CASSLGDASYEQYF	TRBJ2-7	many	.	TRBV5-8
TGTGCCAGCGCCACTGGGGACAGACCCTACGAGCAGTACTTC	CASATGDRPYEQYF	TRBJ2-7	many	TRBD1	TRBV28
TGTGCCAGCAGCTTGTGGACAGGGGAGGGCTATGGCTACACCTTC	CASSLWTGEGYGYTF	TRBJ1-2	many	TRBD1	TRBV7-8
TGCGCCAGCAGCCAAGGCAAATGGAGGACAGAGGGCAGAACCGGGGAGCTGTTTTTT	CASSQGKWRTEGRTGELFF	TRBJ2-2	few	.	TRBV4-1
TGTGCCAGCAGCTTATCCAGTATCTACACTGAAGCTTTCTTT	CASSLSSIYTEAFF	TRBJ1-1	many	.	TRBV11-2
TGCAGTGCTAGAGGGGGGCTGGGGCTGGAGACCCAGTACTTC	CSARGGLGLETQYF	TRBJ2-5	many	.	TRBV20-1
TGCGCCAGCAGCAGGGACGGCAAAAACTACGAGCAGTACTTC	CASSRDGKNYEQYF	TRBJ2-7	.	.	TRBV5-1
TGTGCCAGCAGTTTGGGTGGGCAGCTAAATCAGCCCCAGCATTTT	CASSLGGQLNQPQHF	TRBJ1-5	many	.	TRBV28
TGTGCCACCAGCGAGGAGATGAGCAATCAGCCCCAGCATTTT	CATSEEMSNQPQHF	TRBJ1-5	many	.	TRBV15
TGTGCCACCAGCAGAGACAGGGGATTCACTGAAGCTTTCTTT	CATSRDRGFTEAFF	TRBJ1-1	many	.	TRBV15
TGTGCCAGCAGCCCCTCGGGACAGGGCAATCAGCCCCAGCATTTT	CASSPSGQGNQPQHF	TRBJ1-5	many	TRBD1	TRBV28
TGCGCCAGCAGCCCGGACAGGGCCGATGGCTACACCTTC	CASSPDRADGYTF	TRBJ1-2	many	TRBD1	TRBV5-1
TGTGCCAGCAGTTTCCACGACTGGGCCTTGAACACTGAAGCTTTCTTT	CASSFHDWALNTEAFF	TRBJ1-1	.	.	TRBV28
TGCGCCAGCAGCCCTCCGGGGACAGGACGGGCCTACGAGCAGTACTTC	CASSPPGTGRAYEQYF	TRBJ2-7	.	TRBD1	TRBV5-1
TGTGCCACCAGCAAGGACAGGGGGACCACTGAAGCTTTCTTT	CATSKDRGTTEAFF	TRBJ1-1	many	TRBD1	TRBV15
TGTGCCACCAGTGATTTCGGACCCGCGGAGACCCAGTACTTC	CATSDFGPAETQYF	TRBJ2-5	many	.	TRBV24-1
TGTGCCAGCAGCTTGTGGCCCGGGAGCTCCTATAATTCACCCCTCCACTTT	CASSLWPGSSYNSPLHF	TRBJ1-6	.	.	TRBV7-2
TGTGCCAGCATGAGACAGGGCGTCACCGGGGAGCTGTTTTTT	CASMRQGVTGELFF	TRBJ2-2	many	TRBD1	TRBV2
TGTGCCAGCAGTGTCCTCCACGAGCGGTACTTC	CASSVLHERYF	TRBJ2-7	.	.	TRBV6-1
TGTGCCAGCAGCGGACAGAATCAGCCCCAGCATTTT	CASSGQNQPQHF	TRBJ1-5	few	.	TRBV13
TGCGCCAGCAGCTTGGATAGCGGGACTTCATACAATGAGCAGTTCTTC	CASSLDSGTSYNEQFF	TRBJ2-1	few	TRBD2	TRBV5-1
TGTGCCAGTACCCCCCGGGACAGGGCCACCTTC	CASTPRDRATF	TRBJ1-2	many	TRBD1	TRBV19
TGTGCCAGCAGTGGGGGGACGGGAGAGACCCAGTACTTC	CASSGGTGETQYF	TRBJ2-5	many	.	TRBV6-2/TRBV6-3
TGTGCCAGCATGGGGAACACTGAAGCTTTCTTT	CASMGNTEAFF	TRBJ1-1	many	.	TRBV6-5
TGTGCCAGCAAACTGGGGGGAGGTCAGAACACTGAAGCTTTCTTT	CASKLGGGQNTEAFF	TRBJ1-1	few	.	TRBV12-3/TRBV12-4
TGTGCCAGCAGTTTAGGGGACAGAAACACCGGGGAGCTGTTTTTT	CASSLGDRNTGELFF	TRBJ2-2	.	TRBD1	TRBV28
TGTGCCAGCAGCCCGGACGATTACGAGCAGTACTTC	CASSPDDYEQYF	TRBJ2-7	.	.	TRBV11-2
TGCAGCGTTGAGCTGGACTATCGGGGACAGTACTTC	CSVELDYRGQYF	TRBJ2-7	many	.	TRBV29-1
TGTGCCAGCAGAGGCATCTCCTACGAGCAGTACTTC	CASRGISYEQYF	TRBJ2-7	.	.	TRBV6-1
TGTGCCAGCAGGGAGGGGGGACAGAATCAGCCCCAGCATTTT	CASREGGQNQPQHF	TRBJ1-5	.	TRBD1	TRBV6-2/TRBV6-3
TGCAGTGCTGACGTTCGGGGCTTGGAGCGGGCGGAGACCCAGTACTTC	CSADVRGLERAETQYF	TRBJ2-5	many	.	TRBV20-1
TGCGCCAGCAGCCAAGATAGGGGGGTCTATGGCTACACCTTC	CASSQDRGVYGYTF	TRBJ1-2	many	.	TRBV4-1
TGTGCCAGCAGCTTGTACCCCCGGGACAGGGATCAAGAGACCCAGTACTTC	CASSLYPRDRDQETQYF	TRBJ2-5	few	TRBD1	TRBV11-1
TGTGCCAGTAGCGCCCTGCTGAGTGGGGGGAGTTATGGCTACACCTTC	CASSALLSGGSYGYTF	TRBJ1-2	many	.	TRBV19
TGTGCCAGCAGAACCGTCGAGGGGGTTAATCAGCCCCAGCATTTT	CASRTVEGVNQPQHF	TRBJ1-5	few	.	TRBV2
TGTGCCAGCAGCTTAACAGGACAGGAGTCCTACGAGCAGTACTTC	CASSLTGQESYEQYF	TRBJ2-7	.	TRBD1	TRBV7-3
TGTGCCAGCAGAAATAGTGGGGAGACCCAGTACTTC	CASRNSGETQYF	TRBJ2-5	few	.	TRBV7-6
TGTGCCAGCAGCTTAGGTGGGACAGGTTATGGCTACACCTTC	CASSLGGTGYGYTF	TRBJ1-2	.	TRBD1	TRBV7-2
TGTGCCAGCAGTTGGGACAGCGTCACAAGCTACGAGCAGTACTTC	CASSWDSVTSYEQYF	TRBJ2-7	.	TRBD1	TRBV6-2/TRBV6-3
TGTGCCAGCAGCAGCAGGGATGAAAGCACTGAAGCTTTCTTT	CASSSRDESTEAFF	TRBJ1-1	many	.	TRBV18
TGTGCCAGCAGCTTAGGCGTGTCGGGTTACGAGCAGTACTTC	CASSLGVSGYEQYF	TRBJ2-7	many	.	TRBV7-3
TGTGCCAGCAGTTTAACCCGGCCCATCGCGAGGGAGGGCCGGTCCGGGGAGCTGTTTTTT	CASSLTRPIAREGRSGELFF	TRBJ2-2	few	TRBD2	TRBV12-3/TRBV12-4
TGCAGTGCTAGAGATCGGGGACAGCGGAACACCGGGGAGCTGTTTTTT	CSARDRGQRNTGELFF	TRBJ2-2	few	TRBD1	TRBV20-1
TGTGCCAGCAGTGATCGGGGTTTTAACACCGGGGAGCTGTTTTTT	CASSDRGFNTGELFF	TRBJ2-2	few	.	TRBV2
TGTGCCACCAGTTTCGGACGCCAACGATTCTACGAGCAGTACTTC	CATSFGRQRFYEQYF	TRBJ2-7	many	.	TRBV24-1
TGTGCCAGCAGCACCTCTACACGGGCCGGAAACACCATATATTTT	CASSTSTRAGNTIYF	TRBJ1-3	few	.	TRBV7-8
TGTGCCAGCAGCTTAGGAGGACAGGGTGACACTGAAGCTTTCTTT	CASSLGGQGDTEAFF	TRBJ1-1	many	TRBD1	TRBV13
TGTGCCAGCAGCCCACAGGGGGCTGAAGCTTTCTTT	CASSPQGAEAFF	TRBJ1-1	many	TRBD1	TRBV2
TGCGCCAGCAGTGTGGGCCTAGAGGATGGCTACACCTTC	CASSVGLEDGYTF	TRBJ1-2	many	.	TRBV5-1
TGCGCCAGCAGCCGACAGGACCACTACGAGCAGTACTTC	CASSRQDHYEQYF	TRBJ2-7	many	.	TRBV5-1